This T cell receptor (beta chain) was captured by sequencing in a study of cytomegalovirus exposure and HLA in healthy donors. Findings of the study overall: The authors enumerated roughly 160 TCR beta chains as linked to cytomegalovirus. Many donors carried some public TCRs, although rarity characterized most TCR sequences. Testing in vitro showed three CMV-associated chains specific for CMV antigens.

The PCR used 60 Vbeta and 13 Jbeta primers. Produced via immunoSEQ multiplex PCR; TCRdb's table is partial and in-frame only. The repertoire consists of over 60,000 clones, with about three quarters occurring once and the leading ten covering more than 2.5%. As regards this clone: What it recognizes is unknown. The junction departs from germline at one end; a sequencing error may be responsible. Other DNA sequences of this sample code for an identical CDR3.

The clonotype comes from a man younger than 35 in good health and CMV-seronegative. Sequencing input: PBMCs.

CDR3 coding DNA: TGCGCCAGCAGCTGGACAGGGTATGAGGATGAGCAGTACTTC. Translating it yields CASSWTGYEDEQYF. This rearrangement joins TRBV7-6 to TRBJ2-7; 8 bases are shared with TRBD1. This CDR3 is built from 14 residues. Germline values: CDR1 SGHVS, CDR2 FNYEAQ.